Below, one TCR beta chain is given with its context. Primers: 60 Vbeta forward and 13 Jbeta reverse. Authors' analysis steps: Per a later analysis, the number of unique TCR beta chains was approximately 80 million, of which about 11 million were shared. Profiled with immunoSEQ multiplex PCR; TCRdb holds only in-frame clones, not every one. V and J calls plus clone size are reproduced from that table; the DNA served to infer D and trimming. This sample carries about 100,000 clones, roughly 79% of them seen once, and the ten largest clones take under 2%. The data belong to a study of cytomegalovirus exposure and HLA in healthy donors. CDR3 length: 18 amino acids. Looked up from germline, CDR1 is SGHVS and CDR2 is FQNEAQ.

The receptor comes from a woman aged 40 to 50 in good health and CMV-seronegative. Sequencing input: PBMCs. The rearrangement links TRBV7-8 to TRBJ2-5; 9 bases map to TRBD2. With the DNA end fitting TRBJ2-7 better, the J assignment may be wrong. The CDR3: CASSLAHVAGEGSYEQYF. DNA for the CDR3: TGTGCCAGCAGCTTAGCCCACGTAGCGGGAGAAGGGTCCTACGAGCAGTACTTC.